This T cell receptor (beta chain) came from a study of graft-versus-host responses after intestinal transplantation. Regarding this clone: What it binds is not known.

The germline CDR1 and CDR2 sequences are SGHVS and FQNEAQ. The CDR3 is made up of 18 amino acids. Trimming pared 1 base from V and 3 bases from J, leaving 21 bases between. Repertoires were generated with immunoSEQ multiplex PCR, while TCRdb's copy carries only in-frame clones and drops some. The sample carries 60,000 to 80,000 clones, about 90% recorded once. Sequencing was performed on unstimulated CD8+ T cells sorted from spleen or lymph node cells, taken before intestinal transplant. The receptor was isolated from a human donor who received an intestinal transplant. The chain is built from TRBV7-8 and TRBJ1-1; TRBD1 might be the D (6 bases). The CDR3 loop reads CASSLGSLVSDSYTEAFF. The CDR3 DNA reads TGTGCCAGCAGCTTAGGTTCGTTAGTCTCGGACAGCTACACTGAAGCTTTCTTT.